These 15 T cell receptor beta chains share one sample of origin, sequenced in a study of PD-L1 blockade in urothelial cancer. The method was immunoSEQ multiplex PCR; TCRdb's version includes in-frame clones alone and lacks a portion of them. The table records about 52,000 clones, roughly four fifths of them present only once. Time point given: pretreatment peripheral blood. The starting material was PBMCs, obtained around atezolizumab (anti-PD-L1) treatment. The receptors here all came from a man between 65 and 85 years old with urothelial cancer.

J is TRBJ1-1 and V is TRBV7-2, with TRBD1 matching over 8 bases. The CDR3 is 15 amino acids. J gave up 3 bases and V 1 base, and 4 bases lay outside the gene matches. From germline, CDR1 is SGHTA and CDR2 FQGNSA. CDR3 DNA: TGTGCCAGCAGCTTAGTTCAGGGGGCGCACACTGAAGCTTTCTTT. Translation gives CASSLVQGAHTEAFF. The whole variable domain, filled in from reference TRBV7-2 and TRBJ1-1, reads GAGVSQSPSNKVTEKGKDVELRCDPISGHTALYWYRQSLGQGLEFLIYFQGNSAPDKSGLPSDRFSAERTGGSVSTLTIQRTQQEDSAVYLCASSLVQGAHTEAFFGQGTRLTVV.

The V and J genes are TRBV29-1 and TRBJ2-3; D is perhaps TRBD1 (5 bases). The CDR3 is 10 residues long. The V gene's germline CDR1 is SQVTM and CDR2 ANQGSEA. V was pared by 7 bases and J by 7 bases, with 9 bases between. The CDR3 here is CSARQNTQYF. Here the CDR3 DNA reads TGCAGCGCTAGACAGAATACGCAGTATTTT.

The chain recombines TRBV27 with TRBJ2-3, with D maybe TRBD1 (5 bases). The CDR3 runs 14 residues. Trimming left V 8 bases short and J 3 bases short, with 15 bases between. The germline CDR1 and CDR2 sequences are MNHEY and SMNVEV (reference sequence). The CDR3 protein is CASSEARTTDTQYF. The CDR3, as DNA: TGTGCCAGCTCGGAAGCGCGGACAACAGATACGCAGTATTTT.

This clone was seen ten or more times. J is TRBJ1-2 and V is TRBV19; D might be TRBD1 (6 bases). V lost 0 bases and J lost 4, with 9 bases in between. Per germline, CDR1 LNHDA and CDR2 SQIVND (reference sequence). This CDR3 has 14 amino acids. The chain's CDR3 is CASSIDRTVYGYTF. The CDR3 coding sequence is TGTGCCAGTAGTATAGATAGGACAGTCTATGGCTACACCTTC. Complete variable domain (other parts from reference TRBV19 and TRBJ1-2): DGGITQSPKYLFRKEGQNVTLSCEQNLNHDAMYWYRQDPGQGLRLIYYSQIVNDFQKGDIAEGYSVSREKKESFPLTVTSAQKNPTAFYLCASSIDRTVYGYTFGSGTRLTVV.

The V gene is TRBV4-1, the J gene TRBJ1-2; D not certain. Trimming cost V 0 bases and J 2 bases, with 7 bases left between them. Germline V CDR1 and CDR2: MGHRA, YSYEKL. The CDR3 consists of 14 residues. The CDR3 loop is CASSQDLLNYGYTF. The CDR3, as DNA: TGCGCCAGCAGCCAAGATCTACTGAACTATGGCTACACCTTC.

The genes are TRBV27 and TRBJ1-5; TRBD1 might be the D (5 bases). Germline V gene lookup returns CDR1 MNHEY and CDR2 SMNVEV (reference sequence). The CDR3 has 15 amino acids. Trimming shortened V by 2 bases and J by 2 bases, and 10 bases separated the two germline ends. Here the CDR3 DNA reads TGTGCCAGCAGTTTAGGGGGGTCGGGCAATCAGCCCCAGCATTTT. Translating gives CASSLGGSGNQPQHF.

The chain links TRBV5-1 to TRBJ1-4; perhaps TRBD1 as D (5 bases). In germline, CDR1 is SGHRS, CDR2 YFSETQ. CDR3 length: 16 amino acids. The V end was cut by 0 bases, the J end by 3 bases, with 12 bases between. For the CDR3, the DNA is TGCGCCAGCAGCTTGGAAGTCCAGGGATCTAATGAAAAACTGTTTTTT. This translates into CASSLEVQGSNEKLFF.

This clone was detected only a few times. This chain connects TRBV7-2 to TRBJ2-3; TRBD2 matches 7 bases. Trimming at V came to 2 bases and at J to 7 bases, leaving 12 bases not matched to a gene. This CDR3 has 16 residues. Germline loops: CDR1 SGHTA, CDR2 FQGNSA. CDR3 nucleotide sequence: TGTGCCAGCAGCTTATCGTTGGGGGTCGGGGGGTATACGCAGTATTTT. Protein sequence: CASSLSLGVGGYTQYF. The whole variable domain, remainder taken from reference TRBV7-2 and TRBJ2-3, is GAGVSQSPSNKVTEKGKDVELRCDPISGHTALYWYRQSLGQGLEFLIYFQGNSAPDKSGLPSDRFSAERTGGSVSTLTIQRTQQEDSAVYLCASSLSLGVGGYTQYFGPGTRLTVL.

The chain employs TRBV4-3 and TRBJ1-2; 10 bases line up with TRBD1. Germline loops: CDR1 LGHNA, CDR2 YSLEER. With V trimmed by 4 bases and J by 6 bases, 11 bases remained unmatched. The CDR3 extends over 16 amino acids. This CDR3 reads CASSPRTLGTGDGYTF. Here the CDR3 DNA reads TGCGCCAGCAGCCCCAGGACCTTGGGGACAGGGGATGGCTACACCTTC.

The gene calls are TRBV11-2 and TRBJ2-6, with TRBD1 matching over 10 bases. V shed 4 bases, J shed 5 bases, and the junction held 11 bases outside the gene matches. CDR3 length: 18 amino acids. From germline, CDR1 is SGHAT and CDR2 FQNNGV. In DNA form, the CDR3 reads TGTGCCAGCAGCTCTTCGACAGGGGGCCTTGGGAGGGCCAACGTCCTGACTTTC. This sequence encodes CASSSSTGGLGRANVLTF.

The chain carries TRBV21-1 and TRBJ2-7; TRBD2, the table's D call, was not compared with the DNA. TRBV21-1 is shown as a pseudogene. The CDR3 is 17 residues long. The CDR3 DNA follows: TGTGCCAGCAGCGCTCCCGGGACTAGGGTGGAGTCCTACGAGCAGTACTTC. Amino acid sequence: CASSAPGTRVESYEQYF.

The V call is TRBV11-3, the J call TRBJ1-4; TRBD1 agrees at 10 bases. The V segment lost 3 bases and the J segment 8 bases; nucleotides outside the gene matches: 3. Germline V gives CDR1 SGHNT, CDR2 YENEEA. This CDR3 spans 14 amino acids. CDR3 in amino acids: CASSLTGGEEKLFF. The DNA of the CDR3 is TGTGCCAGCAGCTTGACAGGGGGCGAGGAAAAACTGTTTTTT.

This clone has just a few counts. The J gene is TRBJ1-1, the V gene TRBV4-1; D might be TRBD1 (6 bases). Per the germline V gene, CDR1 is MGHRA and CDR2 is YSYEKL. V was pared by 4 bases and J by 2 bases, with 14 bases between. The CDR3 length is 15 residues. The CDR3 DNA sequence: TGCGCCAGCAGCCCCATTACAGGGCGTAACACTGAAGCTTTCTTT. Protein sequence: CASSPITGRNTEAFF.

The rearrangement uses TRBV6-5 and TRBJ2-5; tentative D call: TRBD1 (6 bases). V lost 2 bases and J lost 5, with 12 bases in between. CDR3 length: 14 residues. The germline gives CDR1 MNHEY, CDR2 SVGAGI. The CDR3 region has the DNA TGTGCCAGCAGTTACGGCACAGGGCAGGAGACCCAGTACTTC. Its translation is CASSYGTGQETQYF.

This clone appeared once. The chain joins TRBV4-2 to TRBJ1-1; a weak D match, TRBD1 (5 bases). V was shortened by 1 base and J by 6 bases, with 18 bases between the two germline ends. Germline CDR1 is LGHNA and CDR2 is YNFKEQ. The CDR3 consists of 16 residues. CDR3 region: CASSQARGRQGSEAFF. DNA for the CDR3: TGTGCCAGCAGCCAAGCCCGAGGTCGGCAGGGATCTGAAGCTTTCTTT.